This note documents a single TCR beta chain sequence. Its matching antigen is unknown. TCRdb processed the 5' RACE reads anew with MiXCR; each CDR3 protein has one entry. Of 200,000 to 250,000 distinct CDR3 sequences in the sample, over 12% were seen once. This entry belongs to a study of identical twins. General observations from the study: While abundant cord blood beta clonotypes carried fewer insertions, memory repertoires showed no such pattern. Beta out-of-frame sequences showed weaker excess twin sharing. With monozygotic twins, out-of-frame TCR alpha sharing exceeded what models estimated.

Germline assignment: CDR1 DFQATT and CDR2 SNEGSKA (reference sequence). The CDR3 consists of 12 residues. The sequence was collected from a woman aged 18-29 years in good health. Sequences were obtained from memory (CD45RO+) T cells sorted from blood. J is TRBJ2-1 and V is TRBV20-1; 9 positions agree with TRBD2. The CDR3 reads CSACEREDEQFF. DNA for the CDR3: TGCAGCGCCTGTGAGCGGGAGGACGAGCAGTTCTTC.